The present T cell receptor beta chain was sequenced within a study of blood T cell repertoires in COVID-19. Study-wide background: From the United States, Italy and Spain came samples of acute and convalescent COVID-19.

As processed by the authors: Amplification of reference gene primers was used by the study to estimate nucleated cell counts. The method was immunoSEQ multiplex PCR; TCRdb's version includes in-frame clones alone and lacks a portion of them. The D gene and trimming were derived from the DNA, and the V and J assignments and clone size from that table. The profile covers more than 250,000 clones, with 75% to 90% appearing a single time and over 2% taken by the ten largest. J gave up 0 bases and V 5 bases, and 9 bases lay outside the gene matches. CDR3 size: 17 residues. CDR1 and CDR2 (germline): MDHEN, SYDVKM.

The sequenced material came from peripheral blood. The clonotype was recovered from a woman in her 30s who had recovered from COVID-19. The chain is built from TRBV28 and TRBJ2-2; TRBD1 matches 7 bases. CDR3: CASSPTLGGANTGELFF. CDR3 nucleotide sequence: TGTGCCAGCAGTCCTACCCTAGGGGGCGCGAACACCGGGGAGCTGTTTTTT.